This T cell receptor beta chain is drawn from a study of T cell responses to AZD1222 COVID-19 vaccine. General observations from the study: White British people made up most donors, females outnumbered males, and clonal diversity was possibly underestimated. Vaccine-associated CD4 TCRs spanned spike, dominant at 160-218 and 743-854. Only after the peak T cell response were repertoires sampled. Just a handful of AZD1222 recipients were seropositive at baseline.

The method was immunoSEQ multiplex PCR; TCRdb's version includes in-frame clones alone and lacks a portion of them. The table shows 150,000 or so clones, with about 90% occurring only once. V lost 3 bases to trimming and J lost 7 bases, with 15 bases between them. The length of the CDR3 is 14 residues. Germline V lookup: CDR1 SEHNR, CDR2 FQNEAQ (reference sequence). A remark on this clone: Its antigen is not known.

The chain links TRBV7-9 to TRBJ1-2, with D uncertain. The clonotype originates from an adult who received the AZD1222 COVID-19 vaccine. The source material was peripheral blood, sampled 28 days after the second AZD1222 dose. CDR3 sequence: CASSFPTHSSGYTF. The CDR3 nucleotides read TGTGCCAGCAGCTTTCCCACGCACTCTTCTGGCTACACCTTC.